The 21 T cell receptor beta chains below come from one sample, sequenced in a study of regulatory T cells in long-lasting Graves disease (dated by TCRdb to about 2021). The time point label corresponds to: newly diagnosed GD, antithyroid drugs for less than 3 months. RNA was extracted from PBMCs in TRIzol for both TCR sequencing and RNA sequencing. The library was built by means of multiplex PCR. Data came from an Illumina HiSeq 4000. TCR beta libraries were built with iRepertoire HTBI primers and Arm-PCR amplification of CDR3 regions. TCRdb reworked the public reads: Q25 trimming with fastp, MiXCR clone assembly, productive beta chains retained. Entries are consolidated by CDR3 protein sequence, retaining the most common genes and DNA. This sample is represented by 360,000 or so distinct CDR3 sequences; approximately 12% of them were singletons. The ten largest account for about 20% of the sample.

The same specimen was also included in a second study, on T cells in Graves' hyperthyroidism and ophthalmopathy.

The sample here was peripheral blood mononuclear cells (PBMCs), taken at new diagnosis, from a patient treated with antithyroid drugs. The receptor set was obtained from a woman under 30 with Graves disease. Donor details come from another sample of the same person, matched by shared clones.

The chain uses TRBV7-2 and TRBJ1-2, with 7 positions matching TRBD1. The V segment lost 1 base and the J segment 3 bases; nucleotides outside the gene matches: 5. This CDR3 region has 15 residues. In germline, CDR1 is SGHTA, CDR2 FQGNSA. The CDR3 region is CASSLVGDSYYGYTF. The CDR3, as DNA: TGTGCCAGCAGCTTAGTCGGGGACAGCTACTATGGCTACACCTTC.

This clonotype was seen many times. The CDR3 region has the DNA TGTGCCAGCAGCTTATTAGCAGGGGAAGAGACCCAGTACTTC. Translated: CASSLLAGEETQYF. V usage is TRBV13 and J usage is TRBJ2-5; tentatively, D is TRBD1 (6 bases). This CDR3 has 14 residues. Germline V gene lookup returns CDR1 PRHDT and CDR2 FYEKMQ (reference sequence). The V gene lost 2 bases and the J gene lost 3 bases, with 10 bases spanning the gap. The complete variable domain, with remaining parts taken from reference TRBV13 and TRBJ2-5, reads AAGVIQSPRHLIKEKRETATLKCYPIPRHDTVYWYQQGPGQDPQFLISFYEKMQSDKGSIPDRFSAQQFSDYHSELNMSSLELGDSALYFCASSLLAGEETQYFGPGTRLLVL.

Many counts were recorded for this clonotype. The chain recombines TRBV7-2 with TRBJ1-1; TRBD1 agrees at 8 bases. The CDR3 totals 16 residues. The germline gives CDR1 SGHTA, CDR2 FQGNSA. V was pared by 8 bases and J by 10 bases, with 21 bases of the junction left unmatched. CDR3 DNA sequence: TGTGCCAGCTTCGCATATCCCAGGGGGCTGGGGAAGGGAGCTTTCTTT. Residues: CASFAYPRGLGKGAFF.

This clonotype was picked up many times. The CDR3 is CATGQGTGVREQYV. CDR3 DNA sequence: TGTGCCACCGGACAGGGAACGGGAGTGCGGGAGCAGTACGTC. The chain has TRBV6-1 and TRBJ2-7; 8 bases line up with TRBD1. Germline V gives CDR1 MNHNS, CDR2 SASEGT. This CDR3 is built from 14 residues. V gave up 10 bases and J gave up 7 bases; unmatched junction bases: 15.

The chain uses TRBV5-1 and TRBJ1-5; TRBD1 might be the D (5 bases). Germline V lookup: CDR1 SGHRS, CDR2 YFSETQ. Trimming took 4 bases from V and 1 from J, leaving 9 bases between them. CDR3 length: 14 residues. CDR3 nucleotide sequence: TGCGCCAGCAGCCCTGCAGGGAGCAATCAGCCCCAGCATTTT. Translated, it gives CASSPAGSNQPQHF.

The sample holds a few counts of this clonotype. V and J are TRBV6-1 and TRBJ1-5, with D possibly being TRBD1 (6 bases). V dropped 6 bases and J dropped 3 bases, with 9 bases sitting between them. This CDR3 has 13 amino acids. CDR1 is MNHNS and CDR2 is SASEGT in the germline V gene. The CDR3 protein is CASSWTANQPQHF. The CDR3 DNA is TGTGCCAGCAGCTGGACAGCCAATCAGCCCCAGCATTTT.

This clonotype was counted many times. The V call is TRBV6-2 or TRBV6-3, the J call TRBJ2-1, with D unresolved. CDR3 length: 15 residues. In germline, CDR1 is MNHEY, CDR2 SVGEGT. Trimming removed 0 bases from V and 2 bases from J, with 8 bases in between. This CDR3 reads CASSYSADTYNEQFF. Here the CDR3 DNA reads TGTGCCAGCAGTTACTCGGCGGATACCTACAATGAGCAGTTCTTC.

The CDR3 DNA reads TGTGCCAGTAGTTCCGAGACAGGGAGGATTGAGACCCAGTACTTC. It encodes CASSSETGRIETQYF. The chain couples TRBV19 to TRBJ2-5; tentatively, D is TRBD1 (7 bases). The CDR3 has 15 residues. With 5 bases removed from V and 5 bases from J, the gap between germline ends came to 18 bases. Germline V lookup: CDR1 LNHDA, CDR2 SQIVND (reference sequence).

This clonotype was picked up many times. This rearrangement joins TRBV29-1 to TRBJ2-7; D remains ambiguous. The germline V gene encodes CDR1 SQVTM and CDR2 ANQGSEA. This CDR3 region has 13 residues. Trimming took 6 bases from V and 6 from J, leaving 18 bases between them. CDR3 region: CSVESPGLGEQYV. The CDR3 DNA follows: TGCAGCGTGGAATCCCCTGGGCTCGGCGAGCAGTACGTC.

In its sample, this clonotype was seen many times. The chain employs TRBV2 and TRBJ1-5, with 7 positions matching TRBD1. This CDR3 is built from 14 residues. V trimming: 4 bases; J trimming: 2 bases; junction bases outside the gene matches: 2. The V gene's germline CDR1 is SNHLY and CDR2 FYNNEI. As DNA, the CDR3 is TGTGCCAGCAGTGTGGGACAGCGCAATCAGCCCCAGCATTTT. It is translated as CASSVGQRNQPQHF.

This clonotype was observed a handful of times. V gene TRBV9 combines with J gene TRBJ2-1; 15 nucleotides line up with TRBD2. This CDR3 is 16 amino acids long. With V trimmed by 4 bases and J by 9 bases, 8 bases remained unmatched. Looked up from germline, CDR1 is SGDLS and CDR2 is YYNGEE. CDR3 loop: CASSSRTSGGAGEQFF. CDR3 nucleotide sequence: TGTGCCAGCAGCTCCCGGACTAGCGGGGGGGCCGGTGAGCAGTTCTTC. The variable domain in full, with the rest retrieved from reference TRBV9 and TRBJ2-1, is DSGVTQTPKHLITATGQRVTLRCSPRSGDLSVYWYQQSLDQGLQFLIQYYNGEERAKGNILERFSAQQFPDLHSELNLSSLELGDSALYFCASSSRTSGGAGEQFFGPGTRLTVL.

This clonotype occurred many times. The genes are TRBV6-2 or TRBV6-3 and TRBJ2-7, with unresolved D. This CDR3 contains 13 residues. In germline, CDR1 is MNHEY, CDR2 SVGEGT. The V end lost 3 bases, the J end lost 6 bases, and 12 bases lay between the germline ends. The CDR3 here is CASSYYGPGEQYV. CDR3 DNA: TGTGCCAGCAGTTATTACGGACCGGGCGAGCAGTACGTC.

This clonotype was counted at least ten times. The J gene is TRBJ2-1, the V gene TRBV27; TRBD2 is a possible D gene (6 bases). This CDR3 is built from 14 residues. Germline V CDR1 and CDR2: MNHEY, SMNVEV (reference sequence). Between the trimmed V and J ends, which lost 5 bases and 6 bases, there was a span of 14 bases. The CDR3 DNA is TGTGCCAGCAGTCCCGGGGAGGAGCCCAATGAGCAGTTCTTC. Translating gives CASSPGEEPNEQFF.

This clonotype appeared many times. The J gene is TRBJ1-5, the V gene TRBV6-1; D gene uncertain. Germline V gene lookup returns CDR1 MNHNS and CDR2 SASEGT. Trimming removed 5 bases at V and 3 bases at J, with 11 bases between. The CDR3 has 14 amino acids. CDR3 sequence (DNA): TGTGCCAGCAGTACAAGGCCAGACAATCAGCCCCAGCATTTT. This encodes CASSTRPDNQPQHF.

The genes are TRBV20-1 and TRBJ1-1; D is ambiguous. Germline V gives CDR1 DFQATT, CDR2 SNEGSKA (reference sequence). The CDR3 spans 10 residues. V lost 3 bases and J 11 bases, leaving 10 bases between the germline ends. CDR3 nucleotides: TGCAGTGCTAGTGACCTGGGGGCTTTCTTT. This gives the protein CSASDLGAFF.

This sequence joins TRBV6-2 or TRBV6-3 and TRBJ1-1; 7 nucleotides agree with TRBD1. This CDR3 is 15 amino acids long. V shed 5 bases and J 5 bases; nucleotides not matched to a gene: 11. Germline loops: CDR1 MNHEY, CDR2 SVGEGT. The CDR3 sequence is CASSTLQGKGTEAFF. The CDR3 region has the DNA TGTGCCAGCAGTACCCTACAGGGGAAGGGGACTGAAGCTTTCTTT.

This clonotype was counted many times. The gene calls are TRBV28 and TRBJ2-7; maybe TRBD2 (5 bases). Trimming removed 6 bases at V and 2 bases at J, with 23 bases between. The CDR3 length is 17 residues. The germline gives CDR1 MDHEN, CDR2 SYDVKM. The CDR3 coding sequence is TGTGCCAGCAGAAGACTTCCGGGATCCCCAAGGACCTACGAGCAGTACTTC. Translated: CASRRLPGSPRTYEQYF.

This clonotype has at least ten counts. The chain has TRBV7-8 and TRBJ1-1; D is ambiguous. Germline V gene lookup returns CDR1 SGHVS and CDR2 FQNEAQ. The CDR3 extends over 12 amino acids. Between the trimmed V and J ends, which lost 5 bases and 4 bases, there was a span of 8 bases. The CDR3 loop is CASSDTFTEAFF. The CDR3 DNA reads TGTGCCAGCAGCGACACGTTCACTGAAGCTTTCTTT.

Only a few counts were recorded for this clonotype. The chain has TRBV13 and TRBJ2-3; D call uncertain. V was shortened by 6 bases and J by 0 bases, with 25 bases between the two germline ends. The CDR3 sequence is 19 residues long. CDR1 PRHDT and CDR2 FYEKMQ come from the germline V gene (reference sequence). Here the CDR3 DNA reads TGTGCCAGCAGATTAAACCGGGCAGCAGGAAACCCTAGCACAGATACGCAGTATTTT. It is translated as CASRLNRAAGNPSTDTQYF.

This clonotype was seen repeatedly, ten times or more. V gene TRBV5-6 combines with J gene TRBJ1-1, with D maybe TRBD1 (5 bases). The germline V gene encodes CDR1 SGHDT and CDR2 YYEEEE. The CDR3 contains 15 residues. V was pared by 3 bases and J by 6 bases, with 18 bases between. The DNA for the CDR3 is TGTGCCAGCAGCTCCTCCCCAGGGTCTGTACCTGAAGCTTTCTTT. Amino acids: CASSSSPGSVPEAFF.

Details on this clonotype: With a much larger clone just one base away, this may be a read error. The V and J genes are TRBV12-3 or TRBV12-4 and TRBJ1-6; 7 bases align to TRBD1. The CDR3 consists of 12 residues. V dropped 5 bases and J dropped 15; count of bases not matched to a gene: 7. The CDR3 protein is CASSLKGGLLHF. DNA of the CDR3: TGTGCCAGCAGTCTTAAAGGGGGCCTCCTCCACTTT.